This TCR beta chain was recovered during a study of T cell changes during pregnancy in multiple sclerosis. Some clones are missing from TCRdb's copy, which holds only in-frame ones; the method was immunoSEQ multiplex PCR. The sample consists of tens of thousands of clones, roughly 96% of them appearing once. This clone has a handful of counts. The sequences come from peripheral blood, collected in the second trimester of pregnancy. This clonotype originated in a female donor with multiple sclerosis, enrolled in a pregnancy study.

This CDR3 reads CASGGERGNQPQHF. DNA for the CDR3: TGTGCCAGCGGGGGGGAGCGAGGCAATCAGCCCCAGCATTTT. V and J are TRBV2 and TRBJ1-5; D is possibly TRBD1 (5 bases). Trimming removed 8 bases at V and 2 bases at J, with 13 bases between. Germline lookup yields CDR1 SNHLY and CDR2 FYNNEI. The CDR3 has 14 residues.